This paragraph covers one T cell receptor (beta chain) sequence. The data stem from a study of blood T cell repertoires in COVID-19. Across the study: Samples came from the United States, Italy and Spain, spanning acute and convalescent COVID-19. Nucleic acid was either cDNA or gDNA, and it came from T cells, B-cell-depleted T cells, or PBMCs.

Clones were sequenced by immunoSEQ multiplex PCR, and TCRdb holds only the in-frame ones, with some missing. The data hold approximately 350,000 clones, with around 80% observed a single time. The receptor's source is a man aged 25-45 years with active or convalescent COVID-19. The sample consisted of peripheral blood.

CDR3 in DNA: TGTGCCAGCAGTTCCGGGACACGGGTCTATGGCTACACCTTC. This encodes CASSSGTRVYGYTF. V is TRBV5-4 and J is TRBJ1-2; perhaps TRBD1 as D (6 bases). Deletions cut 5 bases from V and 4 bases from J, with 15 bases between. Germline loops: CDR1 SGHNT, CDR2 YYREEE (reference sequence). There are 14 residues in the CDR3.